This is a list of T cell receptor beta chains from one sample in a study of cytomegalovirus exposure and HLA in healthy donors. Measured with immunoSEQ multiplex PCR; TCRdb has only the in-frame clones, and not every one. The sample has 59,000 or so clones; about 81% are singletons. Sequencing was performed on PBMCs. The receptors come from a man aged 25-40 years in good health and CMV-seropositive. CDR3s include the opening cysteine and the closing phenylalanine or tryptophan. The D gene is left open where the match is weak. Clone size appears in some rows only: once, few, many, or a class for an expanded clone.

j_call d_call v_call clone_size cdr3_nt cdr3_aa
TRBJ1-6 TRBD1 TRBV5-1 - TGCGCCAGCAGCAACGGGGACAGCAGCTCCTATAATTCACCCCTCCACTTT CASSNGDSSSYNSPLHF
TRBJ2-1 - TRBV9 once TGTGCCAGCAGCGTTAAACAGAACTACAATGAGCAGTTCTTC CASSVKQNYNEQFF
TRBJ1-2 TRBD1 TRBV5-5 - TGTGCCAGCAGCTTGGAGGGACAGGGGCATGGCTACACCTTC CASSLEGQGHGYTF
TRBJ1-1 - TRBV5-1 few TGCGCCAGCAGCTTCCTACAGTTGACAGACCTGAACACTGAAGCTTTCTTT CASSFLQLTDLNTEAFF
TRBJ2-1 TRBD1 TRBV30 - TGTGCCTGGAGTGGGGACAGGGGGTCAGGCTACAATGAGCAGTTCTTC CAWSGDRGSGYNEQFF
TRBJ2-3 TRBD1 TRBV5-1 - TGCGCCAGCAGCTTACCCGGGACAGACAGCACAGATACGCAGTATTTT CASSLPGTDSTDTQYF
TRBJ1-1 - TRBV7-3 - TGTGCCAGCAGCTTAACCAGGGGTATGAACACTGAAGCTTTCTTT CASSLTRGMNTEAFF
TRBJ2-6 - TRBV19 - TGTGCCTCGCGTTCTGGGGCCAACGTCCTGACTTTC CASRSGANVLTF
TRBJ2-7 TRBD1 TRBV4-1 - TGCGCCAGCAGCCCCGAGGGTGGACAGGGTTTATCCTACGAGCAGTACTTC CASSPEGGQGLSYEQYF
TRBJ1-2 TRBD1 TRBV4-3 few TGCGCCAGCAGCACCCGTACAGGGGGTGGCTACACCTTC CASSTRTGGGYTF
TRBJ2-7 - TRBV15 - TGTGCCACCAGCAGAGATCCTAACAGGGCCGAGCAGTACTTC CATSRDPNRAEQYF
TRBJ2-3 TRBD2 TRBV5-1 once TGCGCCAGCAGCTTGGAGCCTAGCGGGGGGCATGGGGGGCCGCAGTATTTT CASSLEPSGGHGGPQYF
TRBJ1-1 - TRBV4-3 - TGCGCCAGCAGCCAAGATCCCAACAGGGCTGAAGCTCTCTTT CASSQDPNRAEALF
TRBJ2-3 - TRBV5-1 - TGCGCCAGCAGCTTCGCAGGGCATAGCACAGATACGCAGTATTTT CASSFAGHSTDTQYF
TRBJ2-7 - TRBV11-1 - TGTGCCAGCAGCCCAGACGGGACCTACGAGCAGTACTTC CASSPDGTYEQYF
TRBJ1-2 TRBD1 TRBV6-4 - TGTGCCAGCAGAGGACAGGGGGCATATGGCTACACCTTC CASRGQGAYGYTF
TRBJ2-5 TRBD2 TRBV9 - TGTGCCAGCAGCGTGGGGGCTAGCGGGGGGGCTCAAGAGACCCAGTACTTC CASSVGASGGAQETQYF
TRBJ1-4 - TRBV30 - TGTGCCTGGAGTCGATTACACCGGGACATTAATGAAAAACTGTTTTTT CAWSRLHRDINEKLFF
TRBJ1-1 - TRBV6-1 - TGTGCCAGCAGTGAGCCAGCAGGGGCGGAGAAAGGTGGGAAAGCTTTCTTT CASSEPAGAEKGGKAFF
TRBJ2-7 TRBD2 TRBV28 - TGTGCCACCCACTATGGACTAGCGGGCCAACCCCGGGAGCAGTACTTC CATHYGLAGQPREQYF
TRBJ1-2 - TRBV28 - TGTGCCAGCAGCCGGGTGGCCTATGGCTACACCTTC CASSRVAYGYTF
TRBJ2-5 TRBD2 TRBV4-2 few TGTGCCAGCAGCCAAGACGGTGGGGGGGGGACCGAGACCCAGTACTTC CASSQDGGGGTETQYF
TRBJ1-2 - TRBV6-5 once TGTGCCAGCAGTTACTCGCGCAGGGGCCCAAGTGGCTACACCTTC CASSYSRRGPSGYTF
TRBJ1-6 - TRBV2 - TGTGCCAGCACGGTAACCTATAATTCACCCCTCCACTTT CASTVTYNSPLHF
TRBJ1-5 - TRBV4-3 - TGCGCCAGCGGCCGGGACATCAATCAGCCCCAGCATTTT CASGRDINQPQHF
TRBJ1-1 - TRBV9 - TGTGCCAGCAGCCAGGCCCCGACAGGTACCATGAACACTGAAGCTTTCTTT CASSQAPTGTMNTEAFF
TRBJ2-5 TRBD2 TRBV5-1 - TGCGCCAGCAGCTTTGGGACTAGCGGGGGGGCCGTTCAGACCCAGTACTTC CASSFGTSGGAVQTQYF
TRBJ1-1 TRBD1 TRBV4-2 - TGTGCCAGCAGGAAAGGGGGCTCTCAGATCACTGAAGCTTTCTTT CASRKGGSQITEAFF
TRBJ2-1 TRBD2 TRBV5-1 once TGCGCCAGCAGCAACAGACTAGCGGGGGGATCGTACAATGAGCAGTTCTTC CASSNRLAGGSYNEQFF
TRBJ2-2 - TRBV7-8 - TGTGCCAGCAGCTTGCACACCCGAGGGACCGGGGAGCTGTTTTTT CASSLHTRGTGELFF
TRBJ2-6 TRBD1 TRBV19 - TGTGCCAGTAGTAAACAGGGGGCGCAATCTGGGGCCAACGTCCTGACTTTC CASSKQGAQSGANVLTF
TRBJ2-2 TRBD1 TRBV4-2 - TGTGCCAGCAGCCAAGAGGGACAGGGTTTCGCCGGGGAGCTGTTTTTT CASSQEGQGFAGELFF
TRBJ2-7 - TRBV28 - TGTGCCAGCAGCCTACAGGGACGTTTCTCTTACGAGCAGTACTTC CASSLQGRFSYEQYF
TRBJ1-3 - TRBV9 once TGTGCCAGCAGCCTCGAGTCCTCTGGAAACACCATATATTTT CASSLESSGNTIYF